What follows are 12 T cell receptor beta chains derived from one specimen sequenced in a study of blood T cell repertoires in COVID-19. The protocol was immunoSEQ multiplex PCR, while the TCRdb copy is restricted to in-frame clones and leaves out a portion. The sample includes 120,000 to 150,000 clones, approximately 90% seen only once; the top ten take more than 0.8%. Sequencing was performed on peripheral blood. All receptors come from a woman aged 50 to 60 with acute or convalescent COVID-19.

This clone was recorded once. The V call is TRBV10-3, the J call TRBJ2-3; D gene unclear. Trimming shortened V by 3 bases and J by 5 bases, and 3 bases separated the two germline ends. The CDR3 spans 11 residues. Germline CDR1 reads ENHRY; CDR2 reads SYGVKD. In DNA form, the CDR3 reads TGTGCCATCAGTGACTTAGATACGCAGTATTTT. This encodes CAISDLDTQYF.

A note on this clone: The junction does not match germline at one end; this may be a read error. The genes are TRBV7-7 and TRBJ2-1; the D gene is possibly TRBD2 (5 bases). The CDR3 is 14 amino acids. The germline V gene has CDR1 SSHAT and CDR2 FNYEAQ (reference sequence). The CDR3 is CASSPHLGDNEQFF. For the CDR3, the DNA is TGTGCAAGCAGCCCCCACCTCGGGGACAATGAGCAGTTCTTC.

This clone occurred once. This CDR3 reads CASSTTGGGLADTQYF. The CDR3, as DNA: TGTGCCAGCAGCACTACAGGGGGCGGTTTAGCAGATACGCAGTATTTT. The chain combines TRBV5-6 with TRBJ2-3; 9 bases are a match to TRBD1. J lost 4 bases, V lost 4 bases, and 10 bases had no gene match. Per germline, CDR1 SGHDT and CDR2 YYEEEE. The CDR3 loop spans 16 amino acids. Based on the CDR3 plus reference TRBV5-6 and TRBJ2-3, the full variable domain is DAGVTQSPTHLIKTRGQQVTLRCSPKSGHDTVSWYQQALGQGPQFIFQYYEEEERQRGNFPDRFSGHQFPNYSSELNVNALLLGDSALYLCASSTTGGGLADTQYFGPGTRLTVL.

The V and J genes are TRBV9 and TRBJ2-2; TRBD1 is a possible D gene (6 bases). V gave up 1 base and J gave up 3 bases, with 13 bases separating them. This CDR3 is 16 amino acids long. From germline, CDR1 is SGDLS and CDR2 YYNGEE. The CDR3: CASSVSTGPYTGELFF. The CDR3 DNA follows: TGTGCCAGCAGCGTATCAACAGGGCCATACACCGGGGAGCTGTTTTTT.

This clone was observed a single time. This chain joins TRBV3-1 (or the pseudogene TRBV3-2) and TRBJ2-7; D may be TRBD1 (5 bases). V was pared by 4 bases and J by 3 bases, with 7 bases between. The V gene's germline CDR1 is LGHDT and CDR2 YNNKEL (reference sequence). CDR3 size: 12 residues. The CDR3 bases are TGTGCCAGCAGCCCTCAGGGCTACGAGCAGTACTTC. The encoded protein is CASSPQGYEQYF.

The chain couples TRBV5-1 to TRBJ1-2, with D hard to call. This CDR3 has 14 residues. V gave up 4 bases and J gave up 5 bases, with 15 bases separating them. Germline CDR1 reads SGHRS; CDR2 reads YFSETQ. This CDR3 is CASSPGLRTYGYTF. The CDR3 DNA reads TGCGCCAGCAGCCCCGGACTGCGGACTTATGGCTACACCTTC.

This chain uses TRBV11-2 with TRBJ1-1; D is perhaps TRBD1 (5 bases). The CDR3 extends over 13 amino acids. The germline V and J ends were trimmed by 2 bases and 1 base, with 5 bases remaining between them. Germline V CDR1 and CDR2: SGHAT, FQNNGV. This CDR3 reads CASSLTGNTEAFF. DNA for the CDR3: TGTGCCAGCAGCTTAACAGGGAACACTGAAGCTTTCTTT.

The chain links TRBV27 to TRBJ1-1; 9 bases agree with TRBD1. Germline V lookup: CDR1 MNHEY, CDR2 SMNVEV (reference sequence). With V trimmed by 5 bases and J by 4 bases, 20 bases remained unmatched. This CDR3 has 19 amino acids. The CDR3 protein is CASSDYRGRKGAEGTEAFF. CDR3 bases: TGTGCCAGCAGTGACTACAGGGGGCGAAAGGGGGCGGAGGGCACTGAAGCTTTCTTT.

This clone was seen only once. The chain links TRBV10-1 to TRBJ2-1; D possibly corresponds to TRBD1 (8 bases). Deletions cut 5 bases from V and 6 bases from J, with 17 bases between. The CDR3 length is 15 residues. Per germline, CDR1 WNHNN and CDR2 SYGVQD (reference sequence). In DNA form, the CDR3 reads TGCGCCAGCAGTTTGACAGGGGAGGGTGGCAATGAGCAGTTCTTC. Translated: CASSLTGEGGNEQFF.

This chain joins TRBV28 and TRBJ1-3; possibly TRBD1 for D (6 bases). V was cut by 8 bases and J by 0 bases, with 11 bases left in between. CDR1 and CDR2 (germline): MDHEN, SYDVKM. The CDR3 extends over 14 amino acids. CDR3: CASGLQGSGNTIYF. The CDR3 nucleotides are TGTGCCAGCGGATTACAGGGCTCTGGAAACACCATATATTTT.

The V gene is TRBV9, the J gene TRBJ2-1; 8 positions match TRBD1. The CDR3 totals 16 residues. The germline V gene has CDR1 SGDLS and CDR2 YYNGEE. V lost 4 bases and J lost 2; bases outside the gene matches: 8. CDR3 in amino acids: CASSPTRTGTYNEQFF. CDR3 coding DNA: TGTGCCAGCAGCCCTACCCGGACAGGGACCTACAATGAGCAGTTCTTC.

The chain carries TRBV27 and TRBJ1-5; TRBD1 might be the D (5 bases). CDR1 is MNHEY and CDR2 is SMNVEV in the germline V gene (reference sequence). There are 14 residues in the CDR3. Trimming took 2 bases from V and 4 from J, leaving 9 bases between them. CDR3 in DNA: TGTGCCAGCAGTTTAGGGGGGGTGAATCAGCCCCAGCATTTT. Protein: CASSLGGVNQPQHF.